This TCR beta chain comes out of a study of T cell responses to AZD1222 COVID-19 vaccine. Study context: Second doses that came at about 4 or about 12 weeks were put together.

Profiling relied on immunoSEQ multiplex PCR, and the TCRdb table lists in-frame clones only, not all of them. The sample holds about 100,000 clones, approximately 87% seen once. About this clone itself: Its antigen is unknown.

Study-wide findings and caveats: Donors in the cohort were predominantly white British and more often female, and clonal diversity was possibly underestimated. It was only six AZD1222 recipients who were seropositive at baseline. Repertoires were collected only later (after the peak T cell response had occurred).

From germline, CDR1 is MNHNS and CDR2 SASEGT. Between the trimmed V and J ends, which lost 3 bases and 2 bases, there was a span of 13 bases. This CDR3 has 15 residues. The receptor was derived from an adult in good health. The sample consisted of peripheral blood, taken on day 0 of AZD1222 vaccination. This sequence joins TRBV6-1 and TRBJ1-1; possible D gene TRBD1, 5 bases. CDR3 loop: CASSEQPGRNTEAFF. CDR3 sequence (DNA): TGTGCCAGCAGTGAGCAACCAGGGAGAAACACTGAAGCTTTCTTT.